This entry concerns a single T cell receptor (beta chain). Its matching antigen is unknown. Relative to the germline gene, one junction end is altered; a read error may explain this. Germline V gene sequence: CDR1 SGHKS, CDR2 YYEKEE (reference sequence). The length of the CDR3 is 15 residues. Each donor's blood draw was roughly 10 milliliters of peripheral blood. The data derive from a study of blood T cells in healthy people across ages. General study results and limits: The long-lived group displayed more naive CD4+ cells, plus higher diversity, than the aged donors did.

Then a second PCR, running roughly 7 to 11 cycles, was carried out with a sample-barcoded 5' primer and a J-beta primer mix. TCRdb re-derived calls from the 5' RACE reads in MiXCR, one entry per CDR3 protein. The sample lists hundreds of thousands of distinct CDR3 sequences, approximately 52% occurring once. The chain is built from TRBV5-5 and TRBJ2-3; 8 bases fit TRBD2. The receptor was isolated from a woman of 80 years or more in good health. Input material: blood. CDR3 sequence reads: CTSSLLAGYTDTQYF. CDR3 DNA sequence: TGTACCAGCAGCTTGTTAGCGGGGTACACAGATACGCAGTATTTT. The full variable domain, with the rest looked up from reference TRBV5-5 and TRBJ2-3, is DAGVTQSPTHLIKTRGQQVTLRCSPISGHKSVSWYQQVLGQGPQFIFQYYEKEERGRGNFPDRFSARQFPNYSSELNVNALLLGDSALYLCTSSLLAGYTDTQYFGPGTRLTVL.